Below, 21 T cell receptor beta chains from the same sample are listed, as sequenced in a study of blood T cell repertoires in COVID-19. The repertoire was sequenced with immunoSEQ multiplex PCR; TCRdb's copy has only in-frame clones and lacks some. The repertoire holds under 200,000 clones, with 70% to 90% as singletons. The sample was peripheral blood. The receptors were gathered from a man in his fifties or sixties who had recovered from COVID-19.

This clone was recorded many times. V gene TRBV12-3 or TRBV12-4 combines with J gene TRBJ2-3; TRBD2 matches at 8 bases. V shed 6 bases and J 4 bases; nucleotides not matched to a gene: 3. The CDR3 sequence is 13 residues long. The CDR3 is CASSGGASDTQYF. CDR3 in DNA: TGTGCCAGCAGCGGGGGGGCCTCAGATACGCAGTATTTT.

V usage is TRBV10-1 and J usage is TRBJ1-1, with 8 bases fitting TRBD1. The V gene end was trimmed by 4 bases and the J gene end by 0 bases; junction bases not matched to a gene: 7. This CDR3 contains 16 residues. CDR1 WNHNN and CDR2 SYGVQD come from the germline V gene (reference sequence). The CDR3, as DNA: TGCGCCAGCAGTGTCACCGACAGGGGACTGAACACTGAAGCTTTCTTT. Protein sequence: CASSVTDRGLNTEAFF.

This clone has a single count. CDR3 sequence: CASCLGGYNEQFF. CDR3 bases: TGTGCCAGCTGCTTAGGCGGCTACAATGAGCAGTTCTTC. The chain has TRBV2 and TRBJ2-1; D is unclear. CDR3 size: 13 residues. V lost 8 bases to trimming and J lost 3 bases, with 11 bases between them. Germline CDR1 is SNHLY and CDR2 is FYNNEI.

The chain has TRBV25-1 and TRBJ1-4; TRBD1 is a possible D gene (6 bases). Per germline, CDR1 MGHDK and CDR2 SYGVNS. Trimming removed 5 bases from V and 7 bases from J, with 14 bases in between. The CDR3 runs 14 residues. The CDR3 DNA reads TGTGCCAGCAGTAATAAACAGGGTGTTGAAAAACTGTTTTTT. Translated: CASSNKQGVEKLFF.

This chain connects TRBV6-5 to TRBJ1-1, with TRBD1 matching 7 bases. This CDR3 comprises 14 residues. V lost 8 bases and J lost 3; bases outside the gene matches: 9. The germline gives CDR1 MNHEY, CDR2 SVGAGI. CDR3 loop: CASQKRQGDTEAFF. DNA of the CDR3: TGTGCCAGCCAGAAGAGGCAGGGGGACACTGAAGCTTTCTTT.

The chain couples TRBV6-6 to TRBJ2-3; D uncertain. The germline gives CDR1 MNHNY, CDR2 SVGAGI (reference sequence). V was shortened by 8 bases and J by 1 base, with 13 bases between the two germline ends. The CDR3 runs to 14 residues. CDR3: CASQYSEGTDTQYF. In DNA form, the CDR3 reads TGTGCCAGCCAGTACAGTGAAGGCACAGATACGCAGTATTTT.

V is TRBV9 and J is TRBJ1-1; D call uncertain. The CDR3 runs to 15 residues. Trimming pared 0 bases from V and 1 base from J, leaving 10 bases between. Germline V CDR1 and CDR2: SGDLS, YYNGEE. CDR3 sequence (DNA): TGTGCCAGCAGCGTAGATCACAGAGCGAACACTGAAGCTTTCTTT. As protein: CASSVDHRANTEAFF.

The genes are TRBV6-4 and TRBJ2-5, with a tentative D call TRBD2 (5 bases). This CDR3 has 15 residues. Germline CDR1 MRHNA, CDR2 SNTAGT. V lost 4 bases, J lost 5 bases, and 17 bases lay in between. The CDR3 region has the DNA TGTGCCAGCAGTGTCGAGGCGGGTCTCGGGGAGACCCAGTACTTC. This gives the protein CASSVEAGLGETQYF.

V and J are TRBV4-2 and TRBJ1-2, with D hard to call. Germline V gives CDR1 LGHNA, CDR2 YNFKEQ. V was clipped by 4 bases and J by 4 bases, with 22 bases between them. This CDR3 is 17 amino acids long. The CDR3 DNA reads TGTGCCAGCAGCCTCCAATTAGACCAAGAGGTAGGCTATGGCTACACCTTC. Amino acid sequence: CASSLQLDQEVGYGYTF.

The gene calls are TRBV11-2 and TRBJ1-2; D not certain. The ends were cut back, 2 bases at V and 13 bases at J, with 14 bases in the middle. Germline V CDR1 and CDR2: SGHAT, FQNNGV. The CDR3 runs to 12 residues. The CDR3 nucleotides are TGTGCCAGCAGCTTAAATGGGAGGAGTGGCACCTTC. It yields the protein CASSLNGRSGTF.

The chain joins TRBV9 to TRBJ2-2; 7 bases align to TRBD1. This CDR3 contains 15 residues. V dropped 2 bases and J dropped 5; count of bases not matched to a gene: 6. Germline loops: CDR1 SGDLS, CDR2 YYNGEE. CDR3 coding DNA: TGTGCCAGCAGCGTGGTCACGACAGGGACCGGGGAGCTGTTTTTT. This translates into CASSVVTTGTGELFF.

The chain is built from TRBV3-1 (or the pseudogene TRBV3-2) and TRBJ2-3, with TRBD1 as a possible D gene (5 bases). Trimming stripped 3 bases from V and 4 bases from J, with 11 bases between. CDR3 length: 14 residues. CDR1 and CDR2 from the germline V gene are LGHDT and YNNKEL (reference sequence). As DNA, the CDR3 is TGTGCCAGCAGCCAGATGCAGGGCGCAGATACGCAGTATTTT. Translation: CASSQMQGADTQYF.

The rearrangement joins TRBV18 to TRBJ2-3; 8 nucleotides agree with TRBD2. The germline CDR1 and CDR2 sequences are KGHSH and LQKENI. The CDR3 extends over 14 amino acids. V lost 5 bases to trimming and J lost 3 bases; unmatched junction nucleotides: 4. The CDR3 loop is CASSSGLATDTQYF. The CDR3 DNA is TGTGCCAGCTCATCAGGACTAGCAACAGATACGCAGTATTTT.

V is TRBV30 and J is TRBJ1-2; D gene ambiguous. Trimming shortened V by 4 bases and J by 1 base, and 10 bases separated the two germline ends. Germline V gene lookup returns CDR1 GTSNPN and CDR2 SVGIG (reference sequence). The CDR3 is 13 residues long. The CDR3 DNA reads TGTGCCTGGAATCCAGGCATTAACTATGGCTACACCTTC. Its protein product is CAWNPGINYGYTF.

The V call is TRBV29-1, the J call TRBJ2-5; 9 positions agree with TRBD1. Trimming at V came to 4 bases and at J to 5 bases, leaving 5 bases not matched to a gene. The CDR3 extends over 13 amino acids. Germline CDR1 reads SQVTM; CDR2 reads ANQGSEA. The CDR3 is CSVGNRGLETQYF. CDR3 bases: TGCAGCGTTGGTAACAGGGGGCTGGAGACCCAGTACTTC.

This chain joins TRBV5-1 and TRBJ2-3, with 7 bases matching TRBD1. The germline V gene has CDR1 SGHRS and CDR2 YFSETQ. With 4 bases clipped from V and 5 bases from J, the junction kept 13 bases outside the gene matches. CDR3 size: 16 residues. The CDR3 is CASSPSPTGLQDTQYF. CDR3 DNA: TGCGCCAGCAGCCCGTCGCCGACAGGGTTACAAGATACGCAGTATTTT.

This clone appeared once. The genes are TRBV2 and TRBJ1-2; D not certain. Germline CDR1 reads SNHLY; CDR2 reads FYNNEI. V was pared by 2 bases and J by 3 bases, with 16 bases between. The CDR3 is made up of 16 amino acids. CDR3 amino acids: CASSERGLLKHYGYTF. CDR3 DNA sequence: TGTGCCAGCAGTGAACGTGGTCTACTGAAACACTATGGCTACACCTTC.

The chain carries TRBV5-1 and TRBJ2-3; TRBD2 matches at 11 bases. Germline assignment: CDR1 SGHRS and CDR2 YFSETQ. Losses at the gene ends were 4 bases for V and 7 bases for J; bases not matched to a gene: 8. This CDR3 has 15 amino acids. Written as DNA, the CDR3 is TGCGCCAGCAGCCCGATAGCGGGGGGGCAAAATACGCAGTATTTT. Translating gives CASSPIAGGQNTQYF.

The table lists this clone with a few counts. V gene TRBV7-2 combines with J gene TRBJ1-2, with unresolved D. CDR1 SGHTA and CDR2 FQGNSA come from the germline V gene. This CDR3 contains 14 residues. Trimming removed 0 bases at V and 5 bases at J, with 10 bases between. In DNA, the CDR3 is TGTGCCAGCAGCTTAGCGTCGGGGTCTTATGGCTACACCTTC. As protein: CASSLASGSYGYTF.

V is TRBV9 and J is TRBJ2-5; 9 bases align to TRBD2. CDR3 length: 14 residues. The J segment lost 2 bases and the V segment lost 3 bases, leaving 2 bases of the junction unmatched. The V gene's germline CDR1 is SGDLS and CDR2 YYNGEE. The DNA for the CDR3 is TGTGCCAGCAGCGAGCGGGGGGCGCAAGAGACCCAGTACTTC. Amino acids: CASSERGAQETQYF. Full variable domain (remainder filled in from reference TRBV9 and TRBJ2-5): DSGVTQTPKHLITATGQRVTLRCSPRSGDLSVYWYQQSLDQGLQFLIQYYNGEERAKGNILERFSAQQFPDLHSELNLSSLELGDSALYFCASSERGAQETQYFGPGTRLLVL.

This clone was observed once. V and J are TRBV5-1 and TRBJ1-2, with unresolved D. Germline V gene data show CDR1 as SGHRS and CDR2 as YFSETQ. The V end lost 0 bases, the J end lost 4 bases, and 7 bases lay between the germline ends. This CDR3 comprises 13 residues. The CDR3 spells CASSLAAAYGYTF. As DNA, the CDR3 is TGCGCCAGCAGCTTGGCGGCGGCCTATGGCTACACCTTC.